The 25 T cell receptor beta chains below come from one sample, sequenced in a study of blood T cell repertoires in COVID-19 (dated by TCRdb to about 2020). The library was prepared using the immunoSEQ multiplex PCR assay. This is the immuneACCESS table as TCRdb keeps it, with only in-frame sequences that have V and J called. A part of the clones is gone; compared with another copy, unresolved V genes explain less than half, and the rest is unexplained. The sample has approximately 150,000 clones on record, over 75% of them singletons. The ten most abundant clones make up about 1.7% of the sample. The sequenced material came from peripheral blood. Receptors originate from a man aged 65 to 79 with acute or convalescent COVID-19.

This CDR3 reads CASSLGAGVEKLFF. The CDR3 DNA sequence: TGTGCCAGCAGCTTGGGGGCAGGGGTGGAAAAACTGTTTTTT. The V gene is TRBV5-6, the J gene TRBJ1-4; D possibly corresponds to TRBD1 (6 bases). Germline values: CDR1 SGHDT, CDR2 YYEEEE. This CDR3 has 14 amino acids. Trimming removed 0 bases from V and 8 bases from J, with 11 bases in between.

The chain links TRBV5-1 to TRBJ1-1; TRBD1 aligns across 8 bases. V shed 3 bases and J 5 bases; nucleotides not matched to a gene: 6. In germline, CDR1 is SGHRS, CDR2 YFSETQ. The CDR3 length is 14 residues. In DNA, the CDR3 is TGCGCCAGCAGCTCAATACAGGGGGGGACTGAAGCTTTCTTT. Amino acid sequence: CASSSIQGGTEAFF.

J is TRBJ1-2 and V is TRBV12-3 or TRBV12-4; D gene unclear. The V end was cut by 5 bases, the J end by 8 bases, with 12 bases between. The CDR3 has 12 amino acids. The DNA of the CDR3 is TGTGCCAGCAGTCCTTCATCAGGCGGCTACACCTTC. It codes for CASSPSSGGYTF.

The genes are TRBV28 and TRBJ2-1; possible D gene TRBD2, 6 bases. The CDR3 loop spans 12 amino acids. The ends were cut back, 10 bases at V and 9 bases at J, with 16 bases in the middle. In germline, CDR1 is MDHEN, CDR2 SYDVKM. DNA of the CDR3: TGTGCCACTGCCGGGGGAGTTAGTGAGCAGTTCTTC. It yields the protein CATAGGVSEQFF.

The chain carries TRBV27 and TRBJ2-7; the D gene is possibly TRBD1 (6 bases). This CDR3 has 13 residues. Germline assignment: CDR1 MNHEY and CDR2 SMNVEV (reference sequence). V was cut by 3 bases and J by 6 bases, with 12 bases left in between. The CDR3: CASSFDRTTEQYF. The CDR3 nucleotides read TGTGCCAGCAGTTTCGACAGGACAACCGAGCAGTACTTC.

In this sample, this clone turned up once. The rearrangement uses TRBV10-1 and TRBJ1-1, with D perhaps TRBD1 (6 bases). V lost 3 bases and J lost 4, with 9 bases in between. CDR1 and CDR2 from the germline V gene are WNHNN and SYGVQD (reference sequence). The CDR3 extends over 13 amino acids. Here the CDR3 reads CASSEGGLTEAFF. The CDR3 coding sequence is TGCGCCAGCAGTGAAGGGGGTCTCACTGAAGCTTTCTTT.

The chain uses TRBV13 and TRBJ1-1; D gene unclear. The CDR3 loop spans 14 amino acids. The V end was cut by 2 bases, the J end by 10 bases, with 17 bases between. Germline assignment: CDR1 PRHDT and CDR2 FYEKMQ (reference sequence). The CDR3 sequence is CASSLRLRAGLAFF. The CDR3 DNA follows: TGTGCCAGCAGCTTACGGTTGCGGGCAGGTTTAGCTTTCTTT. Using reference TRBV13 and TRBJ1-1 for the parts outside the CDR3, the full variable domain is AAGVIQSPRHLIKEKRETATLKCYPIPRHDTVYWYQQGPGQDPQFLISFYEKMQSDKGSIPDRFSAQQFSDYHSELNMSSLELGDSALYFCASSLRLRAGLAFFGQGTRLTVV.

The rearrangement joins TRBV30 to TRBJ2-7, with 8 bases aligning to TRBD1. The CDR3 contains 13 residues. V lost 4 bases, J lost 2 bases, and 4 bases stayed unmatched. The germline gives CDR1 GTSNPN, CDR2 SVGIG (reference sequence). CDR3: CAWKADRAYEQYF. CDR3 coding DNA: TGTGCCTGGAAGGCGGACAGGGCCTACGAGCAGTACTTC.

This clone was observed once. The chain joins TRBV19 to TRBJ2-1; TRBD2 agrees at 7 bases. The CDR3 contains 17 residues. Germline assignment: CDR1 LNHDA and CDR2 SQIVND (reference sequence). V trimming: 5 bases; J trimming: 0 bases; junction bases outside the gene matches: 10. In DNA form, the CDR3 reads TGTGCCAGTAGTTCGGGGGGAGCTTATAGCTCCTACAATGAGCAGTTCTTC. Amino acid sequence: CASSSGGAYSSYNEQFF. Complete variable domain (other parts from reference TRBV19 and TRBJ2-1): DGGITQSPKYLFRKEGQNVTLSCEQNLNHDAMYWYRQDPGQGLRLIYYSQIVNDFQKGDIAEGYSVSREKKESFPLTVTSAQKNPTAFYLCASSSGGAYSSYNEQFFGPGTRLTVL.

The table lists this clone with a count of one. Other DNA sequences in the sample encode the same CDR3. The V gene is TRBV3-1 (or the pseudogene TRBV3-2), the J gene TRBJ2-5; D remains ambiguous. This CDR3 is built from 13 residues. CDR1 LGHDT and CDR2 YNNKEL come from the germline V gene (reference sequence). V was pared by 1 base and J by 2 bases, with 5 bases between. The CDR3 nucleotides read TGTGCCAGCAGCCAAGTGTTACAAGAGACCCAGTACTTC. Encoded protein: CASSQVLQETQYF.

This clone was seen a single time. This rearrangement joins TRBV5-1 to TRBJ1-6; 10 bases agree with TRBD1. The V and J ends lost 5 bases and 5 bases, in that order; junction bases with no gene match: 4. Germline V lookup: CDR1 SGHRS, CDR2 YFSETQ. The length of the CDR3 is 15 residues. Here the CDR3 DNA reads TGCGCCAGCAGACGGGGACAGGGGAATAATTCACCCCTCCACTTT. It codes for CASRRGQGNNSPLHF.

The chain couples TRBV6-5 to TRBJ1-2, with TRBD1 matching 9 bases. V lost 0 bases to trimming and J lost 7 bases; unmatched junction nucleotides: 9. The germline CDR1 and CDR2 sequences are MNHEY and SVGAGI. The CDR3 loop spans 16 amino acids. CDR3 sequence (DNA): TGTGCCAGCAGTTACTCTCCCGGGACAGGGAATTCTGGCTACACCTTC. This gives the protein CASSYSPGTGNSGYTF.

The chain employs TRBV5-5 and TRBJ1-1; possible D gene TRBD1, 6 bases. Germline V gives CDR1 SGHKS, CDR2 YYEKEE (reference sequence). Trimming shortened V by 1 base and J by 1 base, and 11 bases separated the two germline ends. This CDR3 contains 15 residues. The CDR3 nucleotides read TGTGCCAGCAGCTTGAATTGGGGGCAGAACACTGAAGCTTTCTTT. Encoded protein: CASSLNWGQNTEAFF. The entire variable domain, with the rest obtained from reference TRBV5-5 and TRBJ1-1, is as follows: DAGVTQSPTHLIKTRGQQVTLRCSPISGHKSVSWYQQVLGQGPQFIFQYYEKEERGRGNFPDRFSARQFPNYSSELNVNALLLGDSALYLCASSLNWGQNTEAFFGQGTRLTVV.

The V gene is TRBV3-1 (or the pseudogene TRBV3-2), the J gene TRBJ2-7, with a possible D match to TRBD2 (6 bases). V was trimmed by 4 bases and J by 2 bases, leaving 15 bases between them. Germline CDR1 and CDR2: LGHDT and YNNKEL (reference sequence). This CDR3 has 15 residues. The CDR3 loop reads CASSLDLALAYEQYF. CDR3 bases: TGTGCCAGCAGCCTGGACCTAGCGTTGGCCTACGAGCAGTACTTC.

The chain links TRBV5-5 to TRBJ1-2; D might be TRBD1 (6 bases). The CDR3 sequence is 17 residues long. V gave up 0 bases and J gave up 0 bases, with 15 bases separating them. Germline V gene lookup returns CDR1 SGHKS and CDR2 YYEKEE (reference sequence). CDR3 sequence: CASSLVAGVVTNYGYTF. CDR3 in DNA: TGTGCCAGCAGCTTGGTCGCAGGGGTGGTGACTAACTATGGCTACACCTTC. Drawing the rest from reference TRBV5-5 and TRBJ1-2, the complete variable domain is DAGVTQSPTHLIKTRGQQVTLRCSPISGHKSVSWYQQVLGQGPQFIFQYYEKEERGRGNFPDRFSARQFPNYSSELNVNALLLGDSALYLCASSLVAGVVTNYGYTFGSGTRLTVV.

V usage is TRBV27 and J usage is TRBJ1-1, with TRBD1 matching 7 bases. After removal of 2 bases from V and 4 bases from J, the junction contained 13 bases not matched to a gene. The CDR3 is 17 amino acids. Germline V gives CDR1 MNHEY, CDR2 SMNVEV (reference sequence). CDR3 loop: CASSLRRTRGSTTEAFF. For the CDR3, the DNA is TGTGCCAGCAGTTTAAGAAGAACCAGGGGGTCCACCACTGAAGCTTTCTTT.

The chain has TRBV27 and TRBJ1-1; no firm D call. The V end was cut by 6 bases, the J end by 0 bases, with 14 bases between. Germline V gene data show CDR1 as MNHEY and CDR2 as SMNVEV (reference sequence). This CDR3 has 15 residues. This CDR3 is CASSPRRLMNTEAFF. The CDR3 DNA follows: TGTGCCAGCAGCCCGAGGAGGCTAATGAACACTGAAGCTTTCTTT.

V gene TRBV11-3 combines with J gene TRBJ2-7; D may be TRBD1 (6 bases). The CDR3 contains 12 residues. V lost 2 bases and J lost 4, with 6 bases in between. Germline CDR1 is SGHNT and CDR2 is YENEEA. The CDR3 loop reads CASSLQGYEQYF. The CDR3 DNA sequence: TGTGCCAGCAGCTTACAGGGGTACGAGCAGTACTTC.

V gene TRBV24-1 combines with J gene TRBJ2-3; 9 bases align to TRBD1. V gave up 6 bases and J gave up 3 bases; unmatched junction bases: 6. The germline V gene encodes CDR1 KGHDR and CDR2 SFDVKD. This CDR3 spans 15 amino acids. The CDR3 region is CATSPGQGPTDTQYF. The DNA for the CDR3 is TGTGCCACCAGTCCGGGACAGGGTCCAACAGATACGCAGTATTTT.

The chain combines TRBV7-2 with TRBJ1-1; D gene unclear. The CDR3 has 13 residues. V was shortened by 5 bases and J by 4 bases, with 11 bases between the two germline ends. Germline CDR1 reads SGHTA; CDR2 reads FQGNSA. The CDR3 region is CASSRLWATEAFF. The DNA of the CDR3 is TGTGCCAGCAGCCGGTTATGGGCCACTGAAGCTTTCTTT.

This clone was seen only once. The CDR3 sequence: CASSQVAGGSSLQETQYF. In nucleotides, the CDR3 is TGTGCCAGCAGCCAAGTTGCGGGCGGGAGCAGTCTTCAAGAGACCCAGTACTTC. This sequence joins TRBV4-2 and TRBJ2-5; 7 positions match TRBD2. This CDR3 spans 18 amino acids. The V segment lost 1 base and the J segment 2 bases; nucleotides outside the gene matches: 13. CDR1 is LGHNA and CDR2 is YNFKEQ in the germline V gene.

The rearrangement joins TRBV5-1 to TRBJ2-5; D possibly corresponds to TRBD2 (6 bases). This CDR3 has 13 amino acids. Germline CDR1 and CDR2: SGHRS and YFSETQ. Trimming took off 4 bases at V and 5 bases at J, with 12 bases between the two ends. The DNA of the CDR3 is TGCGCCAGCAGCGGGGGGACCCCCGAGACCCAGTACTTC. Its protein product is CASSGGTPETQYF.

V gene TRBV6-4 combines with J gene TRBJ1-3; 10 bases are shared with TRBD1. J lost 2 bases, V lost 5 bases, and 9 bases had no gene match. Germline assignment: CDR1 MRHNA and CDR2 SNTAGT. This CDR3 has 17 amino acids. The CDR3 region is CASSSPRDRGPGNTIYF. The CDR3 DNA follows: TGTGCCAGCAGTTCCCCCCGAGACAGGGGGCCTGGAAACACCATATATTTT.

This rearrangement joins TRBV5-1 to TRBJ2-3, with 9 bases that match TRBD1. The CDR3 consists of 16 residues. V dropped 0 bases and J dropped 0; count of bases not matched to a gene: 2. CDR1 and CDR2 from the germline V gene are SGHRS and YFSETQ. In DNA, the CDR3 is TGCGCCAGCAGCTTGGGGACAGGGGTGAGCACAGATACGCAGTATTTT. Amino acids: CASSLGTGVSTDTQYF.

This rearrangement joins TRBV19 to TRBJ1-2; 9 bases match TRBD1. CDR3 length: 16 residues. Germline V gene data show CDR1 as LNHDA and CDR2 as SQIVND (reference sequence). The V and J ends lost 8 bases and 4 bases, in that order; junction bases with no gene match: 14. CDR3 region: CASSGQGFESSYGYTF. The CDR3 DNA follows: TGTGCCAGTTCGGGACAGGGATTCGAATCGAGCTATGGCTACACCTTC.